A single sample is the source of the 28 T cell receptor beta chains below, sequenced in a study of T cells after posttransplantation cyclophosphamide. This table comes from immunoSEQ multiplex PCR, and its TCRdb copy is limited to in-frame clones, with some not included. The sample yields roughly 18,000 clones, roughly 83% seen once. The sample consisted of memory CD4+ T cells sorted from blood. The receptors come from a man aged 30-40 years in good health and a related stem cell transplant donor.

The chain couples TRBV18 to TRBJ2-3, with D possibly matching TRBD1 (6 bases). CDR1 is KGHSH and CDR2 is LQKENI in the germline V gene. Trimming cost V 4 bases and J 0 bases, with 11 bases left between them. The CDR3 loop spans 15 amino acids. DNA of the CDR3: TGTGCCAGCTCACTCGACAGGTCCAGCACAGATACGCAGTATTTT. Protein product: CASSLDRSSTDTQYF.

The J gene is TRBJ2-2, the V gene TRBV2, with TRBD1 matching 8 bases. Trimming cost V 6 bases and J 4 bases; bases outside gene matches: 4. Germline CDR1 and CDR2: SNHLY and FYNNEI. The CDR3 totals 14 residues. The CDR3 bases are TGTGCCAGCAGCGGACAGGGTGGCACCGGGGAGCTGTTTTTT. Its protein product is CASSGQGGTGELFF.

The CDR3 DNA reads TGCAGGGGGAGGGAGGACACTGAAGCTTTCTTT. This translates into CRGREDTEAFF. The rearrangement joins TRBV20-1 to TRBJ1-1; no firm D call. CDR3 size: 11 residues. CDR1 is DFQATT and CDR2 is SNEGSKA in the germline V gene (reference sequence).

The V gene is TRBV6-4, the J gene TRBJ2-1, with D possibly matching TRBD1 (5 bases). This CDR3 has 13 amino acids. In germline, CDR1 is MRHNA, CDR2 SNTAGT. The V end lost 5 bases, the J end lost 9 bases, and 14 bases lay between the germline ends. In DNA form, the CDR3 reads TGTGCCAGCAGTATCCATCAGGGCGGTGAGCAGTTCTTC. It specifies CASSIHQGGEQFF.

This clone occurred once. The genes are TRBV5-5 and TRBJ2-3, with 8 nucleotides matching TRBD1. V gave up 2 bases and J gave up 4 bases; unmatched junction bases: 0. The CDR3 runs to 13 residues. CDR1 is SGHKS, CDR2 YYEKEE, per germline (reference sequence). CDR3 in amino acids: CASSLQGADTQYF. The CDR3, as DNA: TGTGCCAGCAGCTTACAGGGGGCAGATACGCAGTATTTT.

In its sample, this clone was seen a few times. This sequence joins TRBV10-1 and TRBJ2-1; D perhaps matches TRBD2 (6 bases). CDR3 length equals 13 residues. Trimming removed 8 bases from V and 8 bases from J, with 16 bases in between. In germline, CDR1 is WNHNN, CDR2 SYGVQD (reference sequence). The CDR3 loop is CASSPNGGYEQFF. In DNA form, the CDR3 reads TGCGCCAGCTCTCCCAACGGGGGATATGAGCAGTTCTTC.

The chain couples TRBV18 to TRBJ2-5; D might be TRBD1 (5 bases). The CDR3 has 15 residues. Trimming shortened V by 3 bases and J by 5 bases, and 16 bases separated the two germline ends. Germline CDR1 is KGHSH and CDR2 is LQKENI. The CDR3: CASSPGLSGSETQYF. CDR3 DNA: TGTGCCAGCTCACCGGGGCTCTCAGGCTCTGAGACCCAGTACTTC.

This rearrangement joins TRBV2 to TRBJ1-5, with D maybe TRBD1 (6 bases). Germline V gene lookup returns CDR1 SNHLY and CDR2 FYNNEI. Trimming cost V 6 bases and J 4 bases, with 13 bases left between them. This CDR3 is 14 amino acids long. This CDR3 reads CASSATGRNQPQHF. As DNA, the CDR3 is TGTGCCAGCAGCGCGACAGGTAGGAATCAGCCCCAGCATTTT.

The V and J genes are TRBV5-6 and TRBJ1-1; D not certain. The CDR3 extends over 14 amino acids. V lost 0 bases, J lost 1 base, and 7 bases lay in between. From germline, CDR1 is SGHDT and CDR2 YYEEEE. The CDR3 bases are TGTGCCAGCAGCTTGGACTTGCGGAACACTGAAGCTTTCTTT. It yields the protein CASSLDLRNTEAFF.

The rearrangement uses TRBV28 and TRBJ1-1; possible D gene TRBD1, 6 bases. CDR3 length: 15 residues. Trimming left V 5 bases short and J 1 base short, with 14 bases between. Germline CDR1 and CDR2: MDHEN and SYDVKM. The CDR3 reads CASSQIIRGNTEAFF. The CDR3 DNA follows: TGTGCCAGCAGTCAAATAATCAGGGGGAACACTGAAGCTTTCTTT. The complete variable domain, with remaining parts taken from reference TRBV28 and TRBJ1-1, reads DVKVTQSSRYLVKRTGEKVFLECVQDMDHENMFWYRQDPGLGLRLIYFSYDVKMKEKGDIPEGYSVSREKKERFSLILESASTNQTSMYLCASSQIIRGNTEAFFGQGTRLTVV.

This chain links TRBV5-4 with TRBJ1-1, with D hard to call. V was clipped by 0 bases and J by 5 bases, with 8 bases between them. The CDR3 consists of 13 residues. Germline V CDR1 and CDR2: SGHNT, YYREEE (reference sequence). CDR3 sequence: CASSLERATEAFF. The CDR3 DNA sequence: TGTGCCAGCAGCTTGGAGAGGGCGACTGAAGCTTTCTTT.

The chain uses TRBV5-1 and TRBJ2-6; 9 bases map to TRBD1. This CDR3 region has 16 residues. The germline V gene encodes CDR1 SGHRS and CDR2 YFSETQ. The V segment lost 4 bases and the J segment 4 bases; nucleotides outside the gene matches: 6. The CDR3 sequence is CASSDRTGAGANVLTF. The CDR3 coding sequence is TGCGCCAGCAGCGATAGGACAGGGGCCGGGGCCAACGTCCTGACTTTC.

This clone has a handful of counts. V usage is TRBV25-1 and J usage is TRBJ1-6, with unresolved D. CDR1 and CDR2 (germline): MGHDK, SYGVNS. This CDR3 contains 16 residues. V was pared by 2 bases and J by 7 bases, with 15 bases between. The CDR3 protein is CASSETWGVGNSPLHF. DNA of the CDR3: TGTGCCAGCAGTGAAACCTGGGGAGTCGGGAATTCACCCCTCCACTTT.

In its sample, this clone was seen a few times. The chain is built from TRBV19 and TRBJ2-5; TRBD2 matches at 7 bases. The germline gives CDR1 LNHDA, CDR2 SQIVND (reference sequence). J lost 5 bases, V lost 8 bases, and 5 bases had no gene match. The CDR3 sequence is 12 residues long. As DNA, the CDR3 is TGTGCCAGTTCTCAGGGAGGGGAGACCCAGTACTTC. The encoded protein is CASSQGGETQYF.

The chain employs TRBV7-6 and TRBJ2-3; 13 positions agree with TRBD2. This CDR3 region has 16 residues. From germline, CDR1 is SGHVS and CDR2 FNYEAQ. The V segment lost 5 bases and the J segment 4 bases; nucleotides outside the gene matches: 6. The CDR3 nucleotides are TGTGCCAGCAGCCCACTAACTAGCGGGGGGGCAGATACGCAGTATTTT. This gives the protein CASSPLTSGGADTQYF.

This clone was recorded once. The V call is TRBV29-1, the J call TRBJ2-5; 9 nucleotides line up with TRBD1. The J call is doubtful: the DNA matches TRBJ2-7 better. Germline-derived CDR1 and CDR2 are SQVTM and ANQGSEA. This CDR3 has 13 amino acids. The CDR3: CSVISGQGNEQYF. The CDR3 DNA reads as TGCAGCGTGATTAGCGGACAGGGGAACGAGCAGTACTTC.

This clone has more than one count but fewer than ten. The CDR3 bases are TGTGCCAGTACTCCTAGCGGGGGTGCGAACACCGGGGAGCTGTTTTTT. Protein product: CASTPSGGANTGELFF. The chain uses TRBV19 and TRBJ2-2; TRBD2 aligns across 10 bases. In germline, CDR1 is LNHDA, CDR2 SQIVND (reference sequence). This CDR3 spans 16 amino acids. After removal of 7 bases from V and 0 bases from J, the junction contained 5 bases not matched to a gene.

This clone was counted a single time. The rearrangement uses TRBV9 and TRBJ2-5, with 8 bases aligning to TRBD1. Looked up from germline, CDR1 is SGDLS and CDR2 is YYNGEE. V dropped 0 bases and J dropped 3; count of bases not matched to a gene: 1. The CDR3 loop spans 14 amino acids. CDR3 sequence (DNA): TGTGCCAGCAGCGTAGGACAGGGGAAAGAGACCCAGTACTTC. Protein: CASSVGQGKETQYF.

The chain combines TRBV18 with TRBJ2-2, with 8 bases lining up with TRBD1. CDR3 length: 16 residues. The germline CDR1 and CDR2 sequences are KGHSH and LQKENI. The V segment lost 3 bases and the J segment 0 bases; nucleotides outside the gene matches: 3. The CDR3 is CASSPGRGPNTGELFF. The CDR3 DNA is TGTGCCAGCTCACCGGGCAGGGGGCCGAACACCGGGGAGCTGTTTTTT.

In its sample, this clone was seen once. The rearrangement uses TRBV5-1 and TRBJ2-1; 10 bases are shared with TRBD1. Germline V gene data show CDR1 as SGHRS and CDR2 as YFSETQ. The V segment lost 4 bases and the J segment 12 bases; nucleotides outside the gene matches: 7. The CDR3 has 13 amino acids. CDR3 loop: CASSALDRGWQFF. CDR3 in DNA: TGCGCCAGCAGCGCGTTGGACAGGGGGTGGCAGTTCTTC.

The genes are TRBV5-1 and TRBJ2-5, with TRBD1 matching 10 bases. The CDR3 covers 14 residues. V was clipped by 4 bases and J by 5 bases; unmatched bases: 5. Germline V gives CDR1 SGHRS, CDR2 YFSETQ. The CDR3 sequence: CASSRDRGEETQYF. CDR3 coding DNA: TGCGCCAGCAGCCGGGACAGGGGAGAGGAGACCCAGTACTTC.

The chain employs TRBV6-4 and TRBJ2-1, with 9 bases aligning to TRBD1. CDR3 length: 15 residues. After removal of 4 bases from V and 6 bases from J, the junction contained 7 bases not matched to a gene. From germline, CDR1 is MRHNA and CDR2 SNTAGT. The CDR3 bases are TGTGCCAGCAGTGCGGACAGGGGTAACGGCAATGAGCAGTTCTTC. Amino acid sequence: CASSADRGNGNEQFF.

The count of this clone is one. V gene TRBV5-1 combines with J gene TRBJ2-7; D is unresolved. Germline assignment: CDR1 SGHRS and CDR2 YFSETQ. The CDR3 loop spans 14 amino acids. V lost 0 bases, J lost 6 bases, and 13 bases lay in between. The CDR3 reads CASSLESRQSEQYF. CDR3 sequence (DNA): TGCGCCAGCAGCTTGGAGTCCCGACAAAGCGAGCAGTACTTC.

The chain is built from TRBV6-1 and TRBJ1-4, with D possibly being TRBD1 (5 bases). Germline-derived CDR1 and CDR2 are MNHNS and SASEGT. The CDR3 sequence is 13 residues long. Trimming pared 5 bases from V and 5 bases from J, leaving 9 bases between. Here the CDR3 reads CASSKTVNEKLFF. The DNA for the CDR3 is TGTGCCAGCAGTAAGACAGTAAATGAAAAACTGTTTTTT.

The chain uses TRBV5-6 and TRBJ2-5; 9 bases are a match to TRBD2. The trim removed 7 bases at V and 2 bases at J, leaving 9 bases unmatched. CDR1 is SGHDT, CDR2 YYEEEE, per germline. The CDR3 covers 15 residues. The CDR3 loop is CASVWRLAVQETQYF. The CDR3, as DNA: TGTGCCAGCGTCTGGAGACTAGCGGTTCAAGAGACCCAGTACTTC. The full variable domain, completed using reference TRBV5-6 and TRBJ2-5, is DAGVTQSPTHLIKTRGQQVTLRCSPKSGHDTVSWYQQALGQGPQFIFQYYEEEERQRGNFPDRFSGHQFPNYSSELNVNALLLGDSALYLCASVWRLAVQETQYFGPGTRLLVL.

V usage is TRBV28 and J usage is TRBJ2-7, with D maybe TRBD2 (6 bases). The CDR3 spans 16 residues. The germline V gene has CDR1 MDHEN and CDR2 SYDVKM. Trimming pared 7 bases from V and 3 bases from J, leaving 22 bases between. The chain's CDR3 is CASTPLLGGRDYEQYF. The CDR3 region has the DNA TGTGCCAGCACCCCCCTTCTCGGGGGTAGGGACTACGAGCAGTACTTC. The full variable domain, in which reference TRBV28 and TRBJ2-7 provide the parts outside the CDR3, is DVKVTQSSRYLVKRTGEKVFLECVQDMDHENMFWYRQDPGLGLRLIYFSYDVKMKEKGDIPEGYSVSREKKERFSLILESASTNQTSMYLCASTPLLGGRDYEQYFGPGTRLTVT.

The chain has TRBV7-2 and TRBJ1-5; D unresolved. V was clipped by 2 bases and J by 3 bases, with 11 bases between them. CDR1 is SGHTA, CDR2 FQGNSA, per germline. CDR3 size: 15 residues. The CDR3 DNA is TGTGCCAGCAGCTTAACCCCGACTACCAATCAGCCCCAGCATTTT. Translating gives CASSLTPTTNQPQHF.

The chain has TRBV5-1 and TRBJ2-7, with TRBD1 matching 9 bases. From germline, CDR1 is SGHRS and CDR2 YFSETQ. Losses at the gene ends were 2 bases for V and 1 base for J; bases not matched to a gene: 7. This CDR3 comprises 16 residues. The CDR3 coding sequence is TGCGCCAGCAGCTTCTCGGGACAGGGAACTTCCTACGAGCAGTACTTC. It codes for CASSFSGQGTSYEQYF.